This T cell receptor (beta chain) was recovered during a study of blood T cell repertoires in COVID-19. Study-level information: Some COVID-19 samples were acute and others convalescent; all came from the United States, Italy and Spain. PBMCs, B-cell-depleted T cells, or T cells were the source of the cDNA or gDNA that made up the material.

Authors' data handling: Using reference gene primer amplification, nucleated cell counts were estimated. TCRdb keeps only in-frame clones here, not all; method: immunoSEQ multiplex PCR. V and J calls and clone size come straight from that table; D and trimming were deduced from the DNA. The sample lists 440,000 or so clones, roughly 90% occurring once. V gave up 4 bases and J gave up 0 bases, with 7 bases separating them. CDR3 size: 13 residues. Germline-derived CDR1 and CDR2 are SGHNT and YYREEE (reference sequence). This chain uses TRBV5-4 with TRBJ1-1; D not certain. The TCR originated in a woman aged 40 to 50 with COVID-19, enrolled during active disease. Sequenced: peripheral blood. The CDR3 region is CASSPGLNTEAFF. CDR3 in DNA: TGTGCCAGCAGCCCCGGGTTGAACACTGAAGCTTTCTTT.